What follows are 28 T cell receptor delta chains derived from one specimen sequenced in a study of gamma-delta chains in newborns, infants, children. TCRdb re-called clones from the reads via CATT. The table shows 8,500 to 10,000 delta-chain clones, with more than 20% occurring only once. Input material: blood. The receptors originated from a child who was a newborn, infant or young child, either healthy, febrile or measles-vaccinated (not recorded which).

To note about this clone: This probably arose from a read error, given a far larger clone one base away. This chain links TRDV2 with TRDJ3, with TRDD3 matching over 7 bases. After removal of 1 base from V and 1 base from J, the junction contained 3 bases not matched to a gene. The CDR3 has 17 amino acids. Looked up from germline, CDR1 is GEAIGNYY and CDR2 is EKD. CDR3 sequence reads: CACDTIGGSWDTRQMFF. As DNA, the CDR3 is TGTGCCTGTGACACAATTGGGGGATCCTGGGACACCCGACAGATGTTTTTC.

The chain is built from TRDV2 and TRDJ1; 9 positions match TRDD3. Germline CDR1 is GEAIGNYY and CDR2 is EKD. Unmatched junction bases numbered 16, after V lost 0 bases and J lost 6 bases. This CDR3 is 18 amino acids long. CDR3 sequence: CACDTVCTGGQLRNKLIF. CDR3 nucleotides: TGTGCCTGTGACACCGTCTGTACTGGGGGACAACTCCGAAATAAACTCATCTTT.

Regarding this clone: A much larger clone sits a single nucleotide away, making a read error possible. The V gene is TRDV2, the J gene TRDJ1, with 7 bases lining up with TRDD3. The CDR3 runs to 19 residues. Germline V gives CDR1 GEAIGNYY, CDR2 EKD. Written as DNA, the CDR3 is TGTGCCTGTGACCCGGTAGGTGTGGGGGAGACTCGTCGGGGCGATAAACCCATCTTT. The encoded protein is CACDPVGVGETRRGDKPIF.

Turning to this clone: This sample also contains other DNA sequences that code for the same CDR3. In nucleotides, the CDR3 is TGTGCCTGTGACACTCTTGGGGCTCTCCGGGATAAACTCATCTTT. Its protein is CACDTLGALRDKLIF. This rearrangement joins TRDV2 to TRDJ1; D may be TRDD3 (5 bases). Germline V gene lookup returns CDR1 GEAIGNYY and CDR2 EKD. There are 15 residues in the CDR3. Trimming shortened V by 1 base and J by 5 bases, and 16 bases separated the two germline ends.

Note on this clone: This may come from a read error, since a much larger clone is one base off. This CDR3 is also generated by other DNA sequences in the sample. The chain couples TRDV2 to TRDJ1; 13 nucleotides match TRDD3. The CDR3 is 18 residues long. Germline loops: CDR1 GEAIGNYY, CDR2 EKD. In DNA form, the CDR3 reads TGTGCCTGTGACACCCTTACTGGGGGATACGTAGTTCCCGATAAACTCATCTTC. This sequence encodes CACDTLTGGYVVPDKLIF.

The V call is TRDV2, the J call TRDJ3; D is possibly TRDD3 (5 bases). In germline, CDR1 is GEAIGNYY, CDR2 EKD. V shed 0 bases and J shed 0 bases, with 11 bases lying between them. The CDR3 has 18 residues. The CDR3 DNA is TGTGCCTGTGACACCGTCCGGGGAAGCTCCTGGGACACCCGACAGATGTTTTTC. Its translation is CACDTVRGSSWDTRQMFF.

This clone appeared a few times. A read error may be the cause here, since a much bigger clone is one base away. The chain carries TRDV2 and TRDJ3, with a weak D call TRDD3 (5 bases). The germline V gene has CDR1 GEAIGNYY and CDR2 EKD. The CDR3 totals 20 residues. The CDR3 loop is CACDLLVPLRGSWDTQQMFF. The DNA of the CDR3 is TGTGCCTGTGATCTGTTGGTCCCTCTTAGAGGCTCCTGGGACACCCAACAGATGTTTTTC.

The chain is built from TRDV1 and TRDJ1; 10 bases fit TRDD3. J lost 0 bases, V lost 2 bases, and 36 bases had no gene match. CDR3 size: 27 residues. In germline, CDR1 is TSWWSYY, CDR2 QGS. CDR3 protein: CALGEGSFPAYRSLGYWGIPYTDKLIF. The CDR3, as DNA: TGTGCTCTTGGGGAAGGGTCCTTCCCCGCTTACAGAAGTTTGGGGTACTGGGGGATCCCATACACCGATAAACTCATCTTT.

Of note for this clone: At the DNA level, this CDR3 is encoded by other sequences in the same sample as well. The CDR3 loop reads CACDTVGDTADKLIF. CDR3 DNA: TGTGCCTGTGACACTGTGGGGGATACGGCCGATAAACTCATCTTT. The J gene is TRDJ1, the V gene TRDV2, with TRDD3 matching 11 bases. Germline V CDR1 and CDR2: GEAIGNYY, EKD. This CDR3 has 15 residues. Trimming removed 1 base from V and 3 bases from J; junction bases left unmatched: 3.

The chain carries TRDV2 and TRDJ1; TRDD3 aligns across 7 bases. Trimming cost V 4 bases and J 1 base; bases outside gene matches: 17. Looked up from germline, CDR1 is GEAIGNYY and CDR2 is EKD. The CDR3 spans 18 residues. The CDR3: CACEPLGGHNPGTDKLIF. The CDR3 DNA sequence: TGTGCCTGTGAACCCCTGGGGGGTCATAATCCCGGCACCGATAAACTCATCTTT.

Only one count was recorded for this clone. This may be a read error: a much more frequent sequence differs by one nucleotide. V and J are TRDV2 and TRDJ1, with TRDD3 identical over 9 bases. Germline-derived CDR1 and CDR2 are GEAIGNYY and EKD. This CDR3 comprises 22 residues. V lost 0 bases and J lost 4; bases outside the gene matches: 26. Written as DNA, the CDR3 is TGTGCCTGTGACACCGTTACTCAAATACTGGGGGAGCAGCCCTTTCACAACGATAAACTCATCTTT. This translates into CACDTVTQILGEQPFHNDKLIF.

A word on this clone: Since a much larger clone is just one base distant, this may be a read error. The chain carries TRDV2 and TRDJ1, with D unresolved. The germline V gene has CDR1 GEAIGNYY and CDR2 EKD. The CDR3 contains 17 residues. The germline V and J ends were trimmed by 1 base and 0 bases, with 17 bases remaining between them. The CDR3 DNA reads TGTGCCTGTGACACTGTGGGTGCGAGTACGGACACCGATAAACTCATCTTT. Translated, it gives CACDTVGASTDTDKLIF.

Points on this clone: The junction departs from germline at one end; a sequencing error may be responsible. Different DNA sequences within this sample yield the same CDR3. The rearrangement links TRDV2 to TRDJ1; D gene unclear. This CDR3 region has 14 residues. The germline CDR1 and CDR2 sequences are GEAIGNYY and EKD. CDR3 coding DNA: TGTGCCTGTGACGTCATTGGGAGCTCCGATAAACTCATTTTT. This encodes CACDVIGSSDKLIF.

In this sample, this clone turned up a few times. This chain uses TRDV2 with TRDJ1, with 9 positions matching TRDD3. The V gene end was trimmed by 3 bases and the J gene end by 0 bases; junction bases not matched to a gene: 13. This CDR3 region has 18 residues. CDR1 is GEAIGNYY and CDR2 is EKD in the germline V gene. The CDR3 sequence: CACDAIVLGDSNTDKLIF. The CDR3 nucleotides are TGTGCCTGTGACGCTATCGTACTGGGGGACTCAAACACCGATAAACTCATCTTT.

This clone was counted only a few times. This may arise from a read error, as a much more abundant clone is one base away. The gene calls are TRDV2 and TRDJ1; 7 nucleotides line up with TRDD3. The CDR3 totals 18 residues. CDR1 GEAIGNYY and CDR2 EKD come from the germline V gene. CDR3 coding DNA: TGTGCCCGTGACACCGTCCTGACTGGGGTCCTTGGGACCGATAAACTCATCTTT. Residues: CARDTVLTGVLGTDKLIF.

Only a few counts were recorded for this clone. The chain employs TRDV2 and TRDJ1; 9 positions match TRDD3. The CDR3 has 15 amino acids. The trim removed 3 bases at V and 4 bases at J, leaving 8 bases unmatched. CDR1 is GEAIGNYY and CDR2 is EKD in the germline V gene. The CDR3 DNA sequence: TGTGCCTGTGACCCCTGGGGGATCCATAACGATAAACTCATCTTT. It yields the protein CACDPWGIHNDKLIF.

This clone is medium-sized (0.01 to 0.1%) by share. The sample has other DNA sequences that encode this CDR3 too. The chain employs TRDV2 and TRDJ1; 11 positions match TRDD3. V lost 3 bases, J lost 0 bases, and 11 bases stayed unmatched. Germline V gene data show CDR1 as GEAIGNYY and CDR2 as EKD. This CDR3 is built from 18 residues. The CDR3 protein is CACDPVLGDRVYTDKLIF. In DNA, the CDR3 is TGTGCCTGTGACCCTGTACTGGGGGATAGAGTCTACACCGATAAACTCATCTTT.

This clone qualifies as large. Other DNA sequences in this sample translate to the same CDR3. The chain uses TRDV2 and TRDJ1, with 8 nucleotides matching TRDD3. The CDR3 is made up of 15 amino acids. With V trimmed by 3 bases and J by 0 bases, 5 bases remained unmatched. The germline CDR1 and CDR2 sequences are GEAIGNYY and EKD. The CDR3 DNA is TGTGCCTGTGACCTGTTGGGGGATTACACCGATAAACTCATCTTT. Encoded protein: CACDLLGDYTDKLIF.

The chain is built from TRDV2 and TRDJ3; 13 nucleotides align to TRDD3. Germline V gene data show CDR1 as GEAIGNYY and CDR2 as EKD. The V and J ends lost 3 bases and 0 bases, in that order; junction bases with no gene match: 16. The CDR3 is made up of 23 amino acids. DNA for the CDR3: TGTGCCTGTGACCCCGTACTGGGGGATACGCAGGTAGACGACTCCTGGGACACCCGACAGATGTTTTTC. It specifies CACDPVLGDTQVDDSWDTRQMFF.

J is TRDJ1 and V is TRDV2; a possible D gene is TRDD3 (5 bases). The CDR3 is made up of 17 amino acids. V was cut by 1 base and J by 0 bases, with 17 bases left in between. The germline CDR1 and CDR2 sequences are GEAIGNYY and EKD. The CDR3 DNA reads TGTGCCTGTGACACGATCAGGGATGAGAAGTACACCGATAAACTCATCTTT. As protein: CACDTIRDEKYTDKLIF.

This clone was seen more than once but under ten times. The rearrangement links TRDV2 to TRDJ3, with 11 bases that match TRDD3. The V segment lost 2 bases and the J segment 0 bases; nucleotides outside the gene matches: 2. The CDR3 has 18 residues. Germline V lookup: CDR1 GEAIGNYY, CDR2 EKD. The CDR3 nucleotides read TGTGCCTGTGACAACTGGGGGATAGACTCCTGGGACACCCGACAGATGTTTTTC. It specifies CACDNWGIDSWDTRQMFF.

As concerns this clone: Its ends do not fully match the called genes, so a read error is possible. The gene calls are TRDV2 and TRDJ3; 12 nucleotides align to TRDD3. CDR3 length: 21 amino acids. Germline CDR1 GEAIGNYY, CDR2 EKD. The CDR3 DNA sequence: TGTGCCTGTGACACATTCCTGGGGGATACGCAGCTATCCTTGGACACCCGACAGATGTTTTTC. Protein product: CACDTFLGDTQLSLDTRQMFF.

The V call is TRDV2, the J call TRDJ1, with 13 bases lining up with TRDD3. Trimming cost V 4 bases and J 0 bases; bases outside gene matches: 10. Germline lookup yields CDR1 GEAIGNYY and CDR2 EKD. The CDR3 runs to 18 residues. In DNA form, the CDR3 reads TGTGCCTGTGAAGGGTTACTGGGGGATACGGCGTACACCGATAAACTCATCTTT. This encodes CACEGLLGDTAYTDKLIF.

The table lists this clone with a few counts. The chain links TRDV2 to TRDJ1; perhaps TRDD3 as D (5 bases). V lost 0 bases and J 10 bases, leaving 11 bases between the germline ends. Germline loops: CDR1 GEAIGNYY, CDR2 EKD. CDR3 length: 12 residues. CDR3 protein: CACDTALDVLIF. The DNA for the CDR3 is TGTGCCTGTGACACCGCACTGGACGTACTCATCTTT.

CDR3 nucleotides: TGTGCCTGTGACCAACTAAGGGGGACTGGGTTCGAGAAACCTTACACCGATAAACTCATCTTT. Its protein product is CACDQLRGTGFEKPYTDKLIF. The V and J genes are TRDV2 and TRDJ1; D possibly corresponds to TRDD3 (6 bases). The CDR3 is made up of 21 amino acids. The germline V gene has CDR1 GEAIGNYY and CDR2 EKD. The germline V and J ends were trimmed by 3 bases and 0 bases, with 31 bases remaining between them.

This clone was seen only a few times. CDR3 DNA: TGTGCCTGTGACCCGGTACGATTCTCCTGGGACACCCGACAGATGTTTTTC. Encoded protein: CACDPVRFSWDTRQMFF. V gene TRDV2 combines with J gene TRDJ3; D unresolved. The V end lost 3 bases, the J end lost 0 bases, and 11 bases lay between the germline ends. Germline loops: CDR1 GEAIGNYY, CDR2 EKD. The CDR3 is 17 residues long.

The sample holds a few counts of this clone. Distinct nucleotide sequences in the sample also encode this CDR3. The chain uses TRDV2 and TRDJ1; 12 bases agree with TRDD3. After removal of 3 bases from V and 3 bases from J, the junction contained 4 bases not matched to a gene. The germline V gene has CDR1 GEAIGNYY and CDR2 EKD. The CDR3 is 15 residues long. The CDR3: CACDQLGDTPDKLIF. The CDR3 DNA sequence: TGTGCCTGTGACCAACTGGGGGATACTCCCGATAAACTCATCTTT.

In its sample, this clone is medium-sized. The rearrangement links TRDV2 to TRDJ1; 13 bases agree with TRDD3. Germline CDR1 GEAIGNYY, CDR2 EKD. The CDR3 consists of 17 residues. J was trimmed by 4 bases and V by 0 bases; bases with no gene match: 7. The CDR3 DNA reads TGTGCCTGTGACACCGTACTGGGGGATACGAATTTCGATAAACTCATCTTT. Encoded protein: CACDTVLGDTNFDKLIF.